These T cell receptor beta chains were read from a single sample in a study of blood T cell repertoires in COVID-19. Profiled with immunoSEQ multiplex PCR; TCRdb holds only in-frame clones, not every one. Here the sample spans tens of thousands of clones, 85% to 95% being singletons. What was sequenced was peripheral blood. All receptors derive from a man over 45 with acute or convalescent COVID-19. The CDR3 runs from the conserved cysteine through the conserved F or W. A D gene is named only where the DNA matches it firmly. Size is stated for part of the rows, as once, few or many counts, or as a class when the clone is expanded.

d_gene | abundance | j_gene | v_gene | len | CDR3aa | CDR3nt
TRBD2 | - | TRBJ2-7 | TRBV5-4 | 14 | CASSSTSGSYEQYF | TGTGCCAGCAGCTCTACTAGCGGATCCTACGAGCAGTACTTC
- | - | TRBJ1-5 | TRBV11-2 | 15 | CASSLGSRPDQPQHF | TGTGCCAGCAGCTTAGGAAGCAGGCCGGATCAGCCCCAGCATTTT
- | - | TRBJ1-5 | TRBV7-2 | 15 | CASSLHGQGGQPQHF | TGTGCCAGCAGCTTACACGGGCAGGGAGGTCAGCCCCAGCATTTT
TRBD2 | - | TRBJ2-7 | TRBV10-1 | 16 | CASSESTLAGGGEQYF | TGCGCCAGCAGTGAGTCGACCCTAGCGGGAGGCGGTGAGCAGTACTTC
TRBD1 | - | TRBJ1-2 | TRBV2 | 13 | CASTPATGSGYTF | TGTGCCAGCACCCCCGCGACAGGGAGTGGCTACACCTTC
TRBD1 | - | TRBJ1-1 | TRBV5-5 | 15 | CASSVIQGMNTEAFF | TGTGCCAGCAGCGTCATACAGGGGATGAACACTGAAGCTTTCTTT
- | - | TRBJ1-5 | TRBV6-5 | 12 | CASSTGEQPQHF | TGTGCCAGCAGTACCGGGGAGCAGCCCCAGCATTTT
TRBD2 | - | TRBJ2-1 | TRBV7-6 | 16 | CASSLGGGGTYNEQFF | TGTGCCAGCAGCTTAGGGGGCGGGGGGACCTACAATGAGCAGTTCTTC
TRBD1 | - | TRBJ1-1 | TRBV5-1 | 20 | CASSMTGLDARFTMNTEAFF | TGCGCCAGCAGCATGACAGGGTTAGACGCTCGGTTTACAATGAACACTGAAGCTTTCTTT
- | - | TRBJ2-2 | TRBV21-1 | 14 | CASSLRQGPGELFF | TGTGCCAGCAGCCTACGACAGGGACCCGGGGAGCTGTTTTTT
- | - | TRBJ1-1 | TRBV10-3 | 14 | CAITRAGSGTEAFF | TGTGCCATCACGAGGGCGGGCTCAGGCACTGAAGCTTTCTTT
TRBD2 | - | TRBJ2-7 | TRBV7-9 | 13 | CASSLSGTYEQYF | TGTGCCAGCAGCTTGAGCGGGACCTACGAGCAGTACTTC
TRBD2 | - | TRBJ2-7 | TRBV4-1 | 15 | CASSQGLAETYEQYF | TGCGCCAGCAGCCAAGGACTAGCGGAAACCTACGAGCAGTACTTC
TRBD1 | - | TRBJ1-1 | TRBV19 | 14 | CASSVRTGTELAFF | TGTGCCAGTAGTGTACGGACAGGGACTGAATTGGCTTTCTTT
- | - | TRBJ1-5 | TRBV27 | 13 | CASRARLRQPQHF | TGTGCCAGCAGGGCCCGGCTGAGGCAGCCCCAGCATTTT
- | - | TRBJ2-1 | TRBV18 | 13 | CASSAGSYNEQFF | TGTGCCAGCTCAGCCGGTTCCTACAATGAGCAGTTCTTC
TRBD1 | once | TRBJ2-3 | TRBV7-6 | 17 | CASSPQGGQAVADTQYF | TGTGCCAGCAGCCCGCAGGGTGGACAGGCGGTCGCAGATACGCAGTATTTT
TRBD1 | - | TRBJ1-1 | TRBV5-8 | 17 | CASSRKLGTGTNTEAFF | TGTGCCAGCAGCCGCAAATTAGGGACAGGGACCAACACTGAAGCTTTCTTT
- | once | TRBJ1-2 | TRBV27 | 13 | CATREGVSYGYTF | TGTGCCACCCGGGAGGGAGTAAGCTATGGCTACACCTTC
- | - | TRBJ2-2 | TRBV7-9 | 14 | CASSRLPAGGELFF | TGTGCCAGCAGCCGCCTCCCTGCGGGCGGGGAGCTGTTTTTT
TRBD1 | once | TRBJ1-2 | TRBV6-6 | 15 | CASSSPSGTEDGYTF | TGTGCCAGCAGTTCACCGTCCGGGACAGAAGATGGCTACACCTTC
TRBD1 | - | TRBJ2-4 | TRBV5-5 | 14 | CASSPTGGENIQYF | TGTGCCAGCAGCCCGACAGGGGGCGAAAACATTCAGTACTTC
- | once | TRBJ2-7 | TRBV7-9 | 12 | CASSSQGYEQYF | TGTGCCAGCAGCTCACAGGGCTACGAGCAGTACTTC
TRBD1 | - | TRBJ2-6 | TRBV5-5 | 17 | CASSWTGVDSGANVLTF | TGTGCCAGCAGCTGGACAGGGGTAGACTCTGGGGCCAACGTCCTGACTTTC
TRBD1 | - | TRBJ2-1 | TRBV11-3 | 15 | CASSVPGTDTNEQFF | TGTGCCAGCAGTGTTCCGGGGACAGACACCAATGAGCAGTTCTTC
TRBD1 | - | TRBJ2-1 | TRBV7-9 | 16 | CASSNSTGGPYNEQFF | TGTGCCAGCAGCAATTCGACAGGGGGCCCCTACAATGAGCAGTTCTTC
- | - | TRBJ2-5 | TRBV19 | 12 | CATRTPGMAQYF | TGTGCCACAAGGACACCAGGGATGGCCCAGTACTTC
- | - | TRBJ2-1 | TRBV19 | 13 | CASTLVAGNEQFF | TGTGCCAGTACCCTTGTGGCGGGCAATGAGCAGTTCTTC
- | - | TRBJ2-2 | TRBV11-2 | 15 | CASSLVSGNTGELFF | TGTGCCAGCAGCTTAGTTTCCGGGAACACCGGGGAGCTGTTTTTT
- | - | TRBJ2-3 | TRBV30 | 14 | CAWSVLRDTDTQYF | TGTGCCTGGAGTGTGCTCCGGGACACAGATACGCAGTATTTT
- | - | TRBJ2-2 | TRBV6-4 | 16 | CASSDSAGTNTGELFF | TGTGCCAGCAGTGACTCGGCGGGGACGAACACCGGGGAGCTGTTTTTT
- | - | TRBJ1-6 | TRBV2 | 15 | CASKAAGGDNSPLHF | TGTGCCAGCAAAGCGGCAGGAGGGGATAATTCACCCCTCCACTTT
- | - | TRBJ1-1 | TRBV9 | 13 | CASSFSGNTEAFF | TGTGCCAGCAGCTTCTCAGGGAACACTGAAGCTTTCTTT
- | - | TRBJ1-1 | TRBV2 | 13 | CASSGRQGNEAFF | TGTGCCAGCAGTGGCCGGCAGGGGAATGAAGCTTTCTTT
TRBD1 | once | TRBJ2-2 | TRBV2 | 14 | CARGTDANTGELFF | TGTGCCAGAGGGACAGACGCGAACACCGGGGAGCTGTTTTTT
- | once | TRBJ1-3 | TRBV4-3 | 15 | CASSQDSFSGNTIYF | TGCGCCAGCAGCCAAGATTCCTTCTCTGGAAACACCATATATTTT
TRBD1 | - | TRBJ1-1 | TRBV18 | 15 | CASSPLNRGATEAFF | TGTGCCAGCTCACCACTTAACAGGGGTGCCACTGAAGCTTTCTTT
TRBD1 | - | TRBJ1-6 | TRBV7-9 | 15 | CASSPPGQINSPLHF | TGTGCCAGCAGTCCTCCGGGACAGATCAATTCACCCCTCCACTTT
- | - | TRBJ2-5 | TRBV7-9 | 16 | CASSLIVVTIQETQYF | TGTGCCAGCAGCTTAATTGTCGTGACTATCCAAGAGACCCAGTACTTC
TRBD2 | - | TRBJ2-7 | TRBV19 | 14 | CASSWSREGYEQYF | TGTGCCAGTAGCTGGTCGCGGGAGGGCTACGAGCAGTACTTC
TRBD1 | - | TRBJ1-6 | TRBV19 | 14 | CASSTGTAYSPLHF | TGTGCCAGTAGTACCGGGACAGCCTATTCACCCCTCCACTTT
TRBD2 | - | TRBJ2-2 | TRBV27 | 18 | CASSHLPGLAGVPGELFF | TGTGCCAGCAGTCATCTGCCGGGACTAGCGGGAGTGCCCGGGGAGCTGTTTTTT
- | once | TRBJ2-5 | TRBV30 | 11 | CAWSEGEAQYF | TGTGCCTGGAGTGAGGGAGAGGCCCAGTACTTC
- | - | TRBJ2-7 | TRBV19 | 14 | CASSIRGQHNEQYF | TGTGCCAGTAGTATAAGAGGGCAGCACAACGAGCAGTACTTC
- | - | TRBJ2-1 | TRBV20-1 | 12 | CSASSGYNEQFF | TGCAGTGCTAGTTCAGGTTACAATGAGCAGTTCTTC
- | - | TRBJ1-2 | TRBV27 | 13 | CASSLTGLHGYTF | TGTGCCAGCAGTTTAACAGGGCTCCATGGCTACACCTTC
- | - | TRBJ2-1 | TRBV9 | 14 | CASRETVSYNEQFF | TGTGCCAGCAGGGAGACCGTTTCCTACAATGAGCAGTTCTTC
- | - | TRBJ1-3 | TRBV6-4 | 13 | CASSASSGNTIYF | TGTGCCAGTTCAGCGAGCTCTGGAAACACCATATATTTT
- | - | TRBJ1-2 | TRBV29-1 | 13 | CSVDQGAYYGYTF | TGCAGCGTTGACCAGGGCGCTTACTATGGCTACACCTTC
TRBD1 | - | TRBJ2-1 | TRBV3-1/TRBV3-2 | 14 | CASSQTGTDNEQFF | TGTGCCAGCAGCCAAACCGGGACAGACAATGAGCAGTTCTTC